Only one count was recorded for the clone carrying this T cell receptor (beta chain). Its antigen is unknown. This sample was included in a study of OX40 agonist ivuxolimab in advanced cancers. Clones were read by immunoSEQ multiplex PCR, and TCRdb kept only the in-frame ones, dropping some. The sample records some 50,000 clones, roughly 91% being singletons. Findings and limits, study-wide: Among the lowest peripheral clonal expansion occurred in 0.1-3.0 mg/kg partial responders.

Researchers took blood at baseline, on cycle 4 day 1, and on cycle 7 day 1. The sample in question was CD4+ or CD8+ T cells sorted from blood, obtained in a trial of the OX40 agonist ivuxolimab. The receptor was derived from an adult with an advanced solid tumor such as melanoma, head and neck, liver or kidney cancer.

CDR3 DNA: TGTGCCAGCAGCTGGACAGGGGATGAGCAGTTCTTC. Translating gives CASSWTGDEQFF. The chain couples TRBV6-6 to TRBJ2-1; 9 nucleotides align to TRBD1. This CDR3 has 12 amino acids. Trimming cost V 6 bases and J 8 bases; bases outside gene matches: 2. Germline V gene lookup returns CDR1 MNHNY and CDR2 SVGAGI (reference sequence).